The 28 T cell receptor beta chains below all came from one sample that was sequenced in a study of T cell responses to AZD1222 COVID-19 vaccine. Some clones are missing from TCRdb's copy, which holds only in-frame ones; the method was immunoSEQ multiplex PCR. The sample yields 200,000 or so clones, 80% to 90% seen once. The sequenced sample was peripheral blood, obtained on day 0 of AZD1222 vaccination. Source of these receptors: an adult in good health.

The rearrangement joins TRBV28 to TRBJ1-4; D may be TRBD1 (5 bases). V was cut by 2 bases and J by 3 bases, with 13 bases left in between. Germline CDR1 MDHEN, CDR2 SYDVKM. This CDR3 comprises 16 residues. CDR3 sequence (DNA): TGTGCCAGCAGTTTAATGGGGGATCGAGCTAATGAAAAACTGTTTTTT. Translation: CASSLMGDRANEKLFF. The full variable domain, in which reference TRBV28 and TRBJ1-4 provide the parts outside the CDR3, is DVKVTQSSRYLVKRTGEKVFLECVQDMDHENMFWYRQDPGLGLRLIYFSYDVKMKEKGDIPEGYSVSREKKERFSLILESASTNQTSMYLCASSLMGDRANEKLFFGSGTQLSVL.

This chain connects TRBV7-9 to TRBJ2-7; D is perhaps TRBD1 (5 bases). The V and J ends lost 1 base and 0 bases respectively, with 19 bases between them. Germline CDR1 reads SEHNR; CDR2 reads FQNEAQ (reference sequence). The CDR3 sequence is 18 residues long. The CDR3 spells CASSLGLDKALSSYEQYF. The CDR3 DNA is TGTGCCAGCAGCTTAGGTCTGGACAAGGCTTTAAGCTCCTACGAGCAGTACTTC.

This clone was found once. The rearrangement uses TRBV27 and TRBJ1-6, with unresolved D. There are 13 residues in the CDR3. V lost 6 bases, J lost 11 bases, and 14 bases lay in between. The germline V gene has CDR1 MNHEY and CDR2 SMNVEV (reference sequence). CDR3 sequence (DNA): TGTGCCAGCAGGCATATGGGAGGTGCACCCCTCCACTTT. Amino acid sequence: CASRHMGGAPLHF.

J is TRBJ1-2 and V is TRBV20-1; no clear D gene. This CDR3 contains 11 residues. V lost 4 bases, J lost 11 bases, and 14 bases lay in between. Germline V gene data show CDR1 as DFQATT and CDR2 as SNEGSKA (reference sequence). The CDR3 bases are TGCAGTGCTACTGATAACCGGGGATACACCTTC. The encoded protein is CSATDNRGYTF.

V gene TRBV30 combines with J gene TRBJ2-7; TRBD2 agrees at 8 bases. Germline loops: CDR1 GTSNPN, CDR2 SVGIG (reference sequence). Trimming removed 5 bases from V and 0 bases from J; junction bases left unmatched: 15. This CDR3 is 17 amino acids long. The CDR3 DNA follows: TGTGCCTGGCGGGGGGGGGCCGCAATTGCAAGCTCCTACGAGCAGTACTTC. Its translation is CAWRGGAAIASSYEQYF. Based on the CDR3 plus reference TRBV30 and TRBJ2-7, the full variable domain is SQTIHQWPATLVQPVGSPLSLECTVEGTSNPNLYWYRQAAGRGLQLLFYSVGIGQISSEVPQNLSASRPQDRQFILSSKKLLLSDSGFYLCAWRGGAAIASSYEQYFGPGTRLTVT.

This clone was observed a single time. This chain uses TRBV19 with TRBJ2-3, with TRBD2 identical over 11 bases. The CDR3 sequence is 15 residues long. The V segment lost 7 bases and the J segment 2 bases; nucleotides outside the gene matches: 5. CDR1 and CDR2 (germline): LNHDA, SQIVND (reference sequence). CDR3 DNA: TGTGCCAGTACCCCGACTAGCGGGGCCACAGATACGCAGTATTTT. As protein: CASTPTSGATDTQYF.

The genes are TRBV5-1 and TRBJ1-4, with a weak D call TRBD1 (5 bases). Germline V gene data show CDR1 as SGHRS and CDR2 as YFSETQ. The length of the CDR3 is 18 residues. With 5 bases removed from V and 4 bases from J, the gap between germline ends came to 24 bases. CDR3 in DNA: TGCGCCAGCAGTTACTTACCGACCGGGACGATTGGTAATGAAAAACTGTTTTTT. Translation gives CASSYLPTGTIGNEKLFF.

A few counts support this clone. CDR3 region: CASSHGENYGYTF. Written as DNA, the CDR3 is TGCGCCAGCAGCCATGGGGAGAACTATGGCTACACCTTC. This chain uses TRBV4-1 with TRBJ1-2; D not resolved. Trimming stripped 3 bases from V and 2 bases from J, with 7 bases between. Per germline, CDR1 MGHRA and CDR2 YSYEKL. The CDR3 is 13 residues long.

The table lists this clone with a count of one. The chain links TRBV2 to TRBJ2-3; 11 bases match TRBD2. Germline V gene lookup returns CDR1 SNHLY and CDR2 FYNNEI. Trimming at V came to 2 bases and at J to 4 bases, leaving 8 bases not matched to a gene. CDR3 length: 17 residues. The CDR3: CASSEISGGAFSDTQYF. CDR3 in DNA: TGTGCCAGCAGTGAAATTAGCGGGGGGGCCTTTTCAGATACGCAGTATTTT.

The genes are TRBV7-3 and TRBJ1-1; 9 bases line up with TRBD1. The CDR3 consists of 14 residues. V gave up 4 bases and J gave up 4 bases; unmatched junction bases: 4. Per germline, CDR1 SGHTA and CDR2 FQGTGA. CDR3 protein: CASSSGTGSTEAFF. CDR3 sequence (DNA): TGTGCCAGCAGCTCAGGGACAGGGAGCACTGAAGCTTTCTTT.

The chain combines TRBV7-2 with TRBJ1-5; D possibly corresponds to TRBD1 (5 bases). The ends were cut back, 5 bases at V and 7 bases at J, with 15 bases in the middle. The CDR3 runs to 14 residues. The germline V gene has CDR1 SGHTA and CDR2 FQGNSA. CDR3 nucleotides: TGTGCCAGCAGCGCTCAGGGAGTGCGGCAGCCCCAGCATTTT. It yields the protein CASSAQGVRQPQHF.

This clone occurred a few times. The rearrangement joins TRBV7-8 to TRBJ2-7, with 9 bases aligning to TRBD1. After removal of 5 bases from V and 4 bases from J, the junction contained 9 bases not matched to a gene. Germline loops: CDR1 SGHVS, CDR2 FQNEAQ. The CDR3 loop spans 15 amino acids. The CDR3 DNA follows: TGTGCCAGCAGCCCCGCAGGGACAGGGTATTACGAGCAGTACTTC. Translating it yields CASSPAGTGYYEQYF.

The chain joins TRBV6-2 or TRBV6-3 to TRBJ1-2; a weak D match, TRBD1 (5 bases). V shed 2 bases and J shed 2 bases, with 9 bases lying between them. Germline V gene data show CDR1 as MNHEY and CDR2 as SVGEGT. The CDR3 covers 14 residues. The CDR3 loop is CASSYLTVNYGYTF. DNA of the CDR3: TGTGCCAGCAGTTACCTGACAGTGAACTATGGCTACACCTTC.

V gene TRBV12-3 or TRBV12-4 combines with J gene TRBJ1-1, with D maybe TRBD1 (5 bases). V was cut by 5 bases and J by 11 bases, with 18 bases left in between. The CDR3 consists of 13 residues. CDR3 nucleotide sequence: TGTGCCAGCAGTCAGGAACTTGGGGGGATGGCTTTCTTT. Its protein product is CASSQELGGMAFF.

The chain joins TRBV18 to TRBJ1-1, with unresolved D. V lost 2 bases and J 1 base, leaving 14 bases between the germline ends. The CDR3 extends over 16 amino acids. Germline CDR1 KGHSH, CDR2 LQKENI. The CDR3 coding sequence is TGTGCCAGCTCACCAGGGGTTCGGCAGCAGAACACTGAAGCTTTCTTT. It is translated as CASSPGVRQQNTEAFF.

The chain joins TRBV5-4 to TRBJ1-1; D unclear. CDR1 SGHNT and CDR2 YYREEE come from the germline V gene (reference sequence). The ends were cut back, 4 bases at V and 1 base at J, with 17 bases in the middle. The CDR3 spans 16 residues. CDR3 residues: CASSLPGVRGNTEAFF. CDR3 nucleotide sequence: TGTGCCAGCAGCCTCCCCGGGGTCAGAGGGAACACTGAAGCTTTCTTT.

The rearrangement uses TRBV3-1 (or the pseudogene TRBV3-2) and TRBJ2-3; TRBD2 matches 9 bases. V lost 6 bases, J lost 0 bases, and 4 bases stayed unmatched. Per germline, CDR1 LGHDT and CDR2 YNNKEL (reference sequence). This CDR3 has 15 residues. The chain's CDR3 is CASSQRGASTDTQYF. The CDR3 region has the DNA TGTGCCAGCAGTCAGCGGGGGGCAAGCACAGATACGCAGTATTTT.

This clone came up once. The chain couples TRBV30 to TRBJ1-5; D unresolved. From germline, CDR1 is GTSNPN and CDR2 SVGIG (reference sequence). CDR3 length: 13 amino acids. V was shortened by 1 base and J by 7 bases, with 11 bases between the two germline ends. CDR3 coding DNA: TGTGCCTGGAGTGGAGGGAGAGGGCAGCCCCAGCATTTT. Protein product: CAWSGGRGQPQHF.

The V call is TRBV18, the J call TRBJ2-7; 12 bases are shared with TRBD2. Per germline, CDR1 KGHSH and CDR2 LQKENI. After removal of 6 bases from V and 5 bases from J, the junction contained 8 bases not matched to a gene. CDR3 size: 15 residues. The CDR3 region has the DNA TGTGCCAGCTCTCGGACTAGCGGGGAGCCCGACGAGCAGTACTTC. Translated, it gives CASSRTSGEPDEQYF.

The chain links TRBV6-1 to TRBJ1-5; 10 bases fit TRBD1. Germline V gene sequence: CDR1 MNHNS, CDR2 SASEGT. This CDR3 comprises 15 residues. With 3 bases clipped from V and 6 bases from J, the junction kept 5 bases outside the gene matches. The CDR3 DNA is TGTGCCAGCAGTGACGGGACAGGGGACGCTCAGCCCCAGCATTTT. It encodes CASSDGTGDAQPQHF.

The CDR3 sequence: CASSLVDRGQPQHF. The CDR3 DNA reads TGTGCCAGCAGCTTAGTAGACAGGGGACAGCCCCAGCATTTT. The rearrangement uses TRBV7-2 and TRBJ1-5, with 8 bases identical to TRBD1. The CDR3 totals 14 residues. From germline, CDR1 is SGHTA and CDR2 FQGNSA. V trimming: 1 base; J trimming: 7 bases; junction bases outside the gene matches: 3.

The rearrangement joins TRBV29-1 to TRBJ2-1, with 8 bases aligning to TRBD1. The trim removed 6 bases at V and 4 bases at J, leaving 5 bases unmatched. The V gene's germline CDR1 is SQVTM and CDR2 ANQGSEA. This CDR3 has 13 residues. CDR3 sequence reads: CSVRTGQYNEQFF. The DNA of the CDR3 is TGCAGCGTGCGGACAGGGCAATACAATGAGCAGTTCTTC.

This clone was counted a single time. The chain recombines TRBV4-1 with TRBJ1-1; D is ambiguous. V was cut by 3 bases and J by 1 base, with 12 bases left in between. This CDR3 spans 15 amino acids. Germline CDR1 reads MGHRA; CDR2 reads YSYEKL. CDR3: CASSHPPEGNTEAFF. The CDR3 nucleotides are TGCGCCAGCAGCCACCCCCCGGAGGGGAACACTGAAGCTTTCTTT.

This clone was seen a few times. The chain uses TRBV10-3 and TRBJ1-5, with TRBD1 matching over 8 bases. Germline loops: CDR1 ENHRY, CDR2 SYGVKD. CDR3 length: 13 amino acids. With V trimmed by 10 bases and J by 7 bases, 9 bases remained unmatched. The CDR3 nucleotides are TGTGCCACCTCGACAGGGGCAGGACAGCCCCAGCATTTT. As protein: CATSTGAGQPQHF.

This clone showed up just once. The chain joins TRBV28 to TRBJ1-1; D gene ambiguous. V was pared by 1 base and J by 2 bases, with 11 bases between. The germline CDR1 and CDR2 sequences are MDHEN and SYDVKM. The CDR3 is 15 residues long. The CDR3 is CASSLSGVLNTEAFF. The CDR3 DNA sequence: TGTGCCAGCAGTTTATCCGGGGTCCTAAACACTGAAGCTTTCTTT. The full variable domain, in which reference TRBV28 and TRBJ1-1 provide the parts outside the CDR3, is DVKVTQSSRYLVKRTGEKVFLECVQDMDHENMFWYRQDPGLGLRLIYFSYDVKMKEKGDIPEGYSVSREKKERFSLILESASTNQTSMYLCASSLSGVLNTEAFFGQGTRLTVV.

This clone showed up just once. Additional DNA sequences in this sample encode the identical CDR3. This chain joins TRBV7-2 and TRBJ2-7, with TRBD1 matching 8 bases. The V and J ends lost 4 bases and 0 bases, in that order; junction bases with no gene match: 2. The germline V gene has CDR1 SGHTA and CDR2 FQGNSA. CDR3 length: 14 amino acids. The CDR3 sequence: CASSSTGGSYEQYF. CDR3 nucleotide sequence: TGTGCCAGCAGCTCCACAGGGGGCTCCTACGAGCAGTACTTC.

This chain joins TRBV27 and TRBJ1-5; D is possibly TRBD1 (5 bases). V lost 4 bases and J lost 5, with 21 bases in between. The CDR3 spans 17 residues. Looked up from germline, CDR1 is MNHEY and CDR2 is SMNVEV (reference sequence). CDR3 sequence reads: CASSSIRRAGRDQPQHF. CDR3 DNA: TGTGCCAGCAGTTCAATCCGGAGAGCAGGGAGGGATCAGCCCCAGCATTTT.

This rearrangement joins TRBV7-9 to TRBJ2-7, with unresolved D. From germline, CDR1 is SEHNR and CDR2 FQNEAQ (reference sequence). This CDR3 is 14 amino acids long. V lost 2 bases, J lost 5 bases, and 13 bases lay in between. CDR3 residues: CASSLTHQMNEQYF. CDR3 in DNA: TGTGCCAGCAGCTTAACCCATCAGATGAACGAGCAGTACTTC.